The 26 T cell receptor beta chains listed next were all sequenced from one sample in a study of cytomegalovirus exposure and HLA in healthy donors. A multiplex PCR was run with 60 Vbeta primers and 13 Jbeta primers. TCRdb keeps only in-frame clones here, not all; method: immunoSEQ multiplex PCR. The sample yields about 120,000 clones, around 74% seen once. Sequencing input: PBMCs. The receptors shown here come from a male donor in good health and CMV-seronegative.

This chain joins TRBV7-2 and TRBJ2-5; no clear D. V lost 2 bases and J 1 base, leaving 14 bases between the germline ends. The CDR3 runs to 16 residues. Germline V gene data show CDR1 as SGHTA and CDR2 as FQGNSA. CDR3 sequence reads: CASSLFPSLFQETQYF. The CDR3 DNA follows: TGTGCCAGCAGCTTATTCCCTTCACTATTCCAAGAGACCCAGTACTTC.

This clone was observed a handful of times. This chain joins TRBV30 and TRBJ1-2; 11 bases agree with TRBD1. V lost 0 bases to trimming and J lost 3 bases; unmatched junction nucleotides: 3. The CDR3 covers 15 residues. CDR1 and CDR2 (germline): GTSNPN, SVGIG (reference sequence). CDR3 DNA: TGTGCCTGGAGTGTAGGGACAGGGGGACACTATGGCTACACCTTC. As protein: CAWSVGTGGHYGYTF.

The chain is built from TRBV27 and TRBJ2-3; D is possibly TRBD1 (6 bases). Germline CDR1 is MNHEY and CDR2 is SMNVEV (reference sequence). The CDR3 spans 15 residues. The ends were cut back, 6 bases at V and 3 bases at J, with 16 bases in the middle. Here the CDR3 reads CASRRLQGLTDTQYF. As DNA, the CDR3 is TGTGCCAGCAGGCGATTACAGGGATTGACAGATACGCAGTATTTT.

The V and J genes are TRBV29-1 and TRBJ2-6; 9 positions match TRBD1. The germline gives CDR1 SQVTM, CDR2 ANQGSEA. This CDR3 contains 17 residues. Trimming cost V 4 bases and J 0 bases; bases outside gene matches: 7. The CDR3 bases are TGCAGCGTTGTCGGGGGACAGGGTACCTCTGGGGCCAACGTCCTGACTTTC. Protein: CSVVGGQGTSGANVLTF.

The chain employs TRBV27 and TRBJ2-2; D remains ambiguous. CDR1 and CDR2 (germline): MNHEY, SMNVEV (reference sequence). There are 14 residues in the CDR3. The V gene lost 4 bases and the J gene lost 6 bases, with 12 bases spanning the gap. The CDR3 nucleotides read TGTGCCAGCAGTTCGTTCCCCGAGTCCGGGGAGCTGTTTTTT. It encodes CASSSFPESGELFF.

This clone has just a few counts. The rearrangement joins TRBV2 to TRBJ1-2; a weak D match, TRBD1 (6 bases). Between the trimmed V and J ends, which lost 6 bases and 0 bases, there was a span of 14 bases. Germline V gene data show CDR1 as SNHLY and CDR2 as FYNNEI. The CDR3 loop spans 15 amino acids. The CDR3 is CASSLRGRANYGYTF. The CDR3 DNA reads as TGTGCCAGCAGCCTCAGGGGCAGGGCTAACTATGGCTACACCTTC.

The chain recombines TRBV19 with TRBJ1-5, with 7 bases aligning to TRBD1. The junction had 2 bases not matched to a gene; V was cut back by 4 bases and J by 2 bases. Germline assignment: CDR1 LNHDA and CDR2 SQIVND (reference sequence). This CDR3 is 14 amino acids long. This chain's CDR3 is CASSRGGGNQPQHF. CDR3 sequence (DNA): TGTGCCAGTAGTAGAGGGGGCGGCAATCAGCCCCAGCATTTT. Filled out from reference TRBV19 and TRBJ1-5, the complete variable domain reads DGGITQSPKYLFRKEGQNVTLSCEQNLNHDAMYWYRQDPGQGLRLIYYSQIVNDFQKGDIAEGYSVSREKKESFPLTVTSAQKNPTAFYLCASSRGGGNQPQHFGDGTRLSIL.

The chain links TRBV10-3 to TRBJ2-7; 15 nucleotides line up with TRBD2. The germline V gene encodes CDR1 ENHRY and CDR2 SYGVKD. The CDR3 spans 15 residues. V was clipped by 10 bases and J by 4 bases; unmatched bases: 8. The CDR3 nucleotides read TGTGCCAGCCAACCAGGGACTAGCGGGAGGTACGAGCAGTACTTC. Its translation: CASQPGTSGRYEQYF.

The chain employs TRBV14 and TRBJ1-6; 7 bases are a match to TRBD1. Germline CDR1 SGHDN, CDR2 FVKESK. The CDR3 is 15 residues long. With 4 bases clipped from V and 8 bases from J, the junction kept 8 bases outside the gene matches. The CDR3 DNA follows: TGTGCCAGCAGCCTAAGACAGGGCCAGGATTCACCCCTCCACTTT. Translating gives CASSLRQGQDSPLHF.

V gene TRBV28 combines with J gene TRBJ2-1; a weak D match, TRBD2 (5 bases). V was cut by 3 bases and J by 2 bases, with 26 bases left in between. Germline-derived CDR1 and CDR2 are MDHEN and SYDVKM. The CDR3 is 20 residues long. The CDR3 DNA follows: TGTGCCAGCAGTTTTCCTATGGTTAGCGAGATTTCCCATCCCTACAATGAGCAGTTCTTC. Amino acids: CASSFPMVSEISHPYNEQFF. The whole variable domain, remainder taken from reference TRBV28 and TRBJ2-1, is DVKVTQSSRYLVKRTGEKVFLECVQDMDHENMFWYRQDPGLGLRLIYFSYDVKMKEKGDIPEGYSVSREKKERFSLILESASTNQTSMYLCASSFPMVSEISHPYNEQFFGPGTRLTVL.

The chain uses TRBV28 and TRBJ2-5, with a weak D call TRBD1 (5 bases). Judging by the DNA end, TRBJ2-7 fits better; the J call may be wrong. The CDR3 covers 14 residues. The germline CDR1 and CDR2 sequences are MDHEN and SYDVKM. The CDR3 DNA reads as TGTGCCAGCAGTTTCCCCAGGGTAGGTGACGAGCAGTACTTC. Its translation: CASSFPRVGDEQYF.

The J gene is TRBJ2-2, the V gene TRBV6-6, with D possibly matching TRBD2 (5 bases). The CDR3 is made up of 13 amino acids. CDR1 is MNHNY and CDR2 is SVGAGI in the germline V gene (reference sequence). V lost 5 bases and J 5 bases, leaving 9 bases between the germline ends. DNA of the CDR3: TGTGCCAGCAGTACGACTAAGACCGGGGAGCTGTTTTTT. It encodes CASSTTKTGELFF.

The chain combines TRBV28 with TRBJ1-2; D is undetermined. Trimming stripped 4 bases from V and 7 bases from J, with 16 bases between. The CDR3 is 14 residues long. Germline V lookup: CDR1 MDHEN, CDR2 SYDVKM. In nucleotides, the CDR3 is TGTGCCAGCAGTTCTCCGCGAATTCACGGTGGCTACACCTTC. Translation: CASSSPRIHGGYTF.

The rearrangement uses TRBV6-5 and TRBJ1-2; D perhaps matches TRBD1 (6 bases). This CDR3 region has 14 residues. Germline assignment: CDR1 MNHEY and CDR2 SVGAGI. The ends were cut back, 5 bases at V and 5 bases at J, with 15 bases in the middle. CDR3 sequence (DNA): TGTGCCAGCAGTCCGGGGCGGGGGCGGTATGGCTACACCTTC. It yields the protein CASSPGRGRYGYTF.

This CDR3 is CASSYGGQANTEAFF. DNA for the CDR3: TGTGCCAGCAGTTACGGGGGACAGGCCAACACTGAAGCTTTCTTT. This sequence joins TRBV6-6 and TRBJ1-1; 8 bases match TRBD1. The germline CDR1 and CDR2 sequences are MNHNY and SVGAGI (reference sequence). This CDR3 is built from 15 residues. V lost 2 bases and J lost 2; bases outside the gene matches: 4.

The chain is built from TRBV13 and TRBJ2-1, with D tentatively TRBD2 (6 bases). V was shortened by 1 base and J by 5 bases, with 9 bases between the two germline ends. Looked up from germline, CDR1 is PRHDT and CDR2 is FYEKMQ (reference sequence). The CDR3 covers 14 residues. CDR3 amino acids: CASSLVGTDNEQFF. The DNA for the CDR3 is TGTGCCAGCAGCTTAGTAGGGACTGACAATGAGCAGTTCTTC.

This clone was recorded once. This sequence joins TRBV15 and TRBJ2-7, with 9 bases that match TRBD2. V dropped 7 bases and J dropped 4; count of bases not matched to a gene: 8. The CDR3 length is 14 residues. CDR1 LNHNV and CDR2 YYDKDF come from the germline V gene (reference sequence). CDR3 sequence: CATTFAGGPYEQYF. The DNA of the CDR3 is TGTGCCACCACTTTCGCGGGAGGGCCTTACGAGCAGTACTTC.

The chain combines TRBV7-2 with TRBJ1-1, with D possibly being TRBD1 (5 bases). Trimming removed 5 bases from V and 3 bases from J, with 19 bases in between. The CDR3 covers 16 residues. CDR1 is SGHTA, CDR2 FQGNSA, per germline. The CDR3 DNA follows: TGTGCCAGCAGCCACTCTACCAGGGTAGGGGACACTGAAGCTTTCTTT. Translating gives CASSHSTRVGDTEAFF.

The chain joins TRBV7-2 to TRBJ1-5, with 9 bases aligning to TRBD1. V was pared by 0 bases and J by 0 bases, with 9 bases of the junction left unmatched. This CDR3 comprises 19 residues. CDR1 is SGHTA and CDR2 is FQGNSA in the germline V gene. The DNA of the CDR3 is TGTGCCAGCAGCTTAGCGCCCGGGACAGGGACCCTTAGCAATCAGCCCCAGCATTTT. The encoded protein is CASSLAPGTGTLSNQPQHF.

The chain couples TRBV6-1 to TRBJ2-2; TRBD2 agrees at 12 bases. After removal of 2 bases from V and 3 bases from J, the junction contained 7 bases not matched to a gene. The CDR3 covers 18 residues. Per germline, CDR1 MNHNS and CDR2 SASEGT. The CDR3 loop is CASSELAGGPGDTGELFF. In DNA form, the CDR3 reads TGTGCCAGCAGTGAACTAGCGGGAGGGCCGGGGGACACCGGGGAGCTGTTTTTT.

The chain uses TRBV25-1 and TRBJ1-3; 8 bases are a match to TRBD1. Germline V gives CDR1 MGHDK, CDR2 SYGVNS. V lost 10 bases to trimming and J lost 2 bases; unmatched junction nucleotides: 10. The CDR3 totals 15 residues. CDR3 sequence reads: CATTDRERAGNTIYF. The CDR3 DNA reads as TGTGCCACGACGGACAGGGAAAGGGCTGGAAACACCATATATTTT.

The chain joins TRBV28 to TRBJ2-1; 10 nucleotides align to TRBD2. The CDR3 has 15 amino acids. Trimming cost V 4 bases and J 7 bases; bases outside gene matches: 7. Germline V gene lookup returns CDR1 MDHEN and CDR2 SYDVKM. The CDR3 loop reads CASSSIAGGSNEQFF. The DNA for the CDR3 is TGTGCCAGCAGTTCCATAGCGGGGGGCTCTAATGAGCAGTTCTTC. Variable domain in full (rest from reference TRBV28 and TRBJ2-1): DVKVTQSSRYLVKRTGEKVFLECVQDMDHENMFWYRQDPGLGLRLIYFSYDVKMKEKGDIPEGYSVSREKKERFSLILESASTNQTSMYLCASSSIAGGSNEQFFGPGTRLTVL.

This clone was detected a few times. The chain combines TRBV28 with TRBJ2-3; 8 bases fit TRBD2. V lost 6 bases to trimming and J lost 2 bases; unmatched junction nucleotides: 13. The CDR3 has 17 amino acids. Looked up from germline, CDR1 is MDHEN and CDR2 is SYDVKM. The CDR3 here is CASSTPGAGGNTDTQYF. The CDR3, as DNA: TGTGCCAGCAGCACCCCCGGGGCGGGAGGAAACACAGATACGCAGTATTTT. Variable domain in full (rest from reference TRBV28 and TRBJ2-3): DVKVTQSSRYLVKRTGEKVFLECVQDMDHENMFWYRQDPGLGLRLIYFSYDVKMKEKGDIPEGYSVSREKKERFSLILESASTNQTSMYLCASSTPGAGGNTDTQYFGPGTRLTVL.

This chain links TRBV19 with TRBJ1-1, with TRBD1 matching over 8 bases. This CDR3 contains 15 residues. Trimming at V came to 6 bases and at J to 4 bases, leaving 10 bases not matched to a gene. CDR1 is LNHDA and CDR2 is SQIVND in the germline V gene (reference sequence). The CDR3 DNA sequence: TGTGCCAGTAGGACTTCAGGGGGCGGCGGCACTGAAGCTTTCTTT. This sequence encodes CASRTSGGGGTEAFF.

The J gene is TRBJ1-1, the V gene TRBV9; D may be TRBD1 (6 bases). Germline loops: CDR1 SGDLS, CDR2 YYNGEE. Trimming left V 0 bases short and J 4 bases short, with 16 bases between. The CDR3 consists of 16 residues. The CDR3 region is CASSVVRRGGFTEAFF. The CDR3 nucleotides are TGTGCCAGCAGCGTAGTGCGCAGGGGTGGATTCACTGAAGCTTTCTTT.

A few counts support this clone. V and J are TRBV15 and TRBJ2-7; D is unresolved. Trimming removed 3 bases from V and 5 bases from J, with 14 bases in between. The CDR3 runs 14 residues. Per the germline V gene, CDR1 is LNHNV and CDR2 is YYDKDF (reference sequence). The DNA for the CDR3 is TGTGCCACCAGCAGGGGCAGTAGAGTTGACGAGCAGTACTTC. This codes for CATSRGSRVDEQYF.